This is a list of T cell receptor beta chains from one sample in a study of blood T cell repertoires in COVID-19. The assay was immunoSEQ multiplex PCR, and TCRdb's table has in-frame clones only and misses some. The sample contains 100,000 to 150,000 clones, roughly 87% of which appear only once. Sequencing was done on a sample of peripheral blood. The receptors originated from an elderly man with active or convalescent COVID-19. CDR3s leave out the opening cysteine and the closing phenylalanine or tryptophan. Fields, in order: clone size, V gene, J gene, CDR3 protein. Clone size is shown for a subset of rows, as once, few, many or a class of expanded clone.

NA	TRBV14	TRBJ2-1	ASSRGGNYNEQF
NA	TRBV3-1/TRBV3-2	TRBJ2-3	ASSPRDRRGSAQY
NA	TRBV4-3	TRBJ2-6	ASSQGQGAGANVLT
few	TRBV2	TRBJ2-2	ASSDVGSTGELF
NA	TRBV11-2	TRBJ1-6	ASSLGGTGGNSPLH
NA	TRBV7-2	TRBJ2-7	ASSPGLASYEQY
NA	TRBV7-2	TRBJ1-5	ASSLGGNSNQPQH
NA	TRBV6-6	TRBJ2-5	ASSWDTLGETQY
NA	TRBV5-1	TRBJ2-5	ASRVLQETQY
NA	TRBV4-1	TRBJ2-3	ASSKLAGGGDTQY
NA	TRBV7-8	TRBJ2-1	ASSLVHSPPYNEQF
NA	TRBV25-1	TRBJ2-7	ASSESLAGSYEQY
medium-sized	TRBV11-2	TRBJ2-5	ASSLELAGGRTAGTQY
once	TRBV11-3	TRBJ2-3	ASSYGGSTDTQY
NA	TRBV9	TRBJ2-3	ASSVQDRGDTQY
NA	TRBV28	TRBJ1-2	ASSLIGYGYT
NA	TRBV6-5	TRBJ1-4	ASARDRLGEKLF
NA	TRBV4-2	TRBJ1-6	ASSQEGQGRSPLH
NA	TRBV28	TRBJ2-5	ASSSPGGLQETQY
NA	TRBV5-4	TRBJ2-7	ASSSLTGQSYEQY
NA	TRBV18	TRBJ2-4	ASSPPAWGGIQY
NA	TRBV19	TRBJ1-5	ASKITGEEGNQPQH
NA	TRBV6-2/TRBV6-3	TRBJ2-7	ASSFGAGTYEQY
NA	TRBV7-8	TRBJ2-3	ASSLEGIAGADTQY
NA	TRBV9	TRBJ1-5	ASSETGGNQPQH
NA	TRBV20-1	TRBJ1-4	SASPTDATNEKLF
NA	TRBV7-9	TRBJ1-2	ASSSLTGRNYGYT
NA	TRBV5-4	TRBJ1-2	ASSLGPLANYGYT
once	TRBV4-1	TRBJ1-3	ASSQMGQPISGNTIY
NA	TRBV7-5	TRBJ1-1	VRSSKLQGWVNTEAF
NA	TRBV10-3	TRBJ1-2	AISKQGELGGYT
NA	TRBV12-5	TRBJ2-7	ASGQGDRYRSYEQY
NA	TRBV11-2	TRBJ1-4	ASSNDRGMGEKLF
NA	TRBV28	TRBJ2-7	ASRRDRVSIEQY
few	TRBV5-4	TRBJ2-2	ASSLLEGTGELF
NA	TRBV18	TRBJ1-5	ASSGLSDQPQH
NA	TRBV6-5	TRBJ1-2	ASSRQGLNYGYT
NA	TRBV3-1/TRBV3-2	TRBJ2-7	ASSTGLIYEQY
NA	TRBV5-1	TRBJ1-1	ASSLGQGTAF
NA	TRBV7-9	TRBJ1-5	ASSLDQTQPQH
NA	TRBV19	TRBJ1-6	ASSLSSYNSPLH
NA	TRBV6-6	TRBJ2-1	ASRRELYNEQF
NA	TRBV19	TRBJ1-5	ASSIEGGNHQH
NA	TRBV2	TRBJ2-4	ASSYDRLAKNIQY
once	TRBV7-3	TRBJ1-1	ASSLYLWGHREAF
once	TRBV10-3	TRBJ1-6	AISLGQNNSPLH
many	TRBV5-4	TRBJ2-3	ASSSEGLAGIGDTQY
NA	TRBV5-4	TRBJ1-2	ASSPSRRLRGYT
NA	TRBV7-8	TRBJ2-7	ASRLIRTSGYEQY
NA	TRBV11-3	TRBJ2-1	ASSTSGASYNEQF
once	TRBV29-1	TRBJ2-1	SVAQYNEQF
few	TRBV6-5	TRBJ1-1	ASSRRGGDGEAF